This passage covers 30 T cell receptor beta chains from one sample sequenced in a study of blood T cells in healthy people across ages. PCR was performed a second time for about 7 to 11 cycles using a sample-barcoded 5' primer and a J-beta primer mix. TCRdb ran MiXCR on the 5' RACE reads and lists one entry per CDR3 protein. Of about 290,000 distinct CDR3 sequences in the sample, 25% to 30% were seen once. Sequenced input: blood. These receptors originate from a woman aged 70-85 years in good health.

This clonotype was seen more than once but under ten times. The chain links TRBV28 to TRBJ2-7; 10 bases are shared with TRBD1. Germline CDR1 is MDHEN and CDR2 is SYDVKM. Losses at the gene ends were 5 bases for V and 0 bases for J; bases not matched to a gene: 7. This CDR3 comprises 16 residues. The CDR3 DNA follows: TGTGCCAGCAGTCAGCCGGGACAGGGGCACTCCTACGAGCAGTACTTC. It translates to CASSQPGQGHSYEQYF.

This clonotype was recorded many times. The chain is built from TRBV28 and TRBJ1-5; TRBD1 is a possible D gene (5 bases). The CDR3 consists of 17 residues. The V and J ends lost 1 base and 4 bases respectively, with 17 bases between them. CDR1 is MDHEN and CDR2 is SYDVKM in the germline V gene. The CDR3 region is CASSLLGPQAGNQPQHF. The CDR3 DNA follows: TGTGCCAGCAGTTTATTGGGGCCCCAGGCCGGGAATCAGCCCCAGCATTTT.

The chain joins TRBV19 to TRBJ2-1; TRBD1 agrees at 9 bases. The tail of the sequence fits TRBJ2-7 better, so the J call may be wrong. The CDR3 spans 16 residues. Per the germline V gene, CDR1 is LNHDA and CDR2 is SQIVND (reference sequence). The CDR3 reads CASSDYGQGLKDEQYF. CDR3 coding DNA: TGTGCCAGTAGCGACTACGGACAGGGGCTTAAGGACGAGCAGTACTTC.

This chain joins TRBV20-1 and TRBJ2-5, with D tentatively TRBD2 (6 bases). Germline V CDR1 and CDR2: DFQATT, SNEGSKA (reference sequence). This CDR3 comprises 14 residues. Trimming pared 0 bases from V and 2 bases from J, leaving 10 bases between. CDR3 in amino acids: CSAREIAEQETQYF. In DNA, the CDR3 is TGCAGTGCTAGAGAGATAGCGGAACAAGAGACCCAGTACTTC.

The V and J genes are TRBV7-2 and TRBJ2-5, with a tentative D call TRBD2 (6 bases). With the DNA end fitting TRBJ2-7 better, the J assignment may be wrong. This CDR3 is 16 amino acids long. Germline loops: CDR1 SGHTA, CDR2 FQGNSA. The DNA of the CDR3 is TGTGCCAGCAGCTTACCCCAGGGAGGAAAGACCTACGAGCAGTACTTC. Residues: CASSLPQGGKTYEQYF.

The chain combines TRBV20-1 with TRBJ2-7; TRBD2 agrees at 8 bases. The germline V gene encodes CDR1 DFQATT and CDR2 SNEGSKA (reference sequence). The V gene end was trimmed by 6 bases and the J gene end by 6 bases; junction bases not matched to a gene: 13. The CDR3 length is 14 residues. The CDR3 spells CSAAPAGGIGEQYF. CDR3 nucleotides: TGCAGTGCGGCCCCGGCGGGAGGTATTGGCGAGCAGTACTTC.

This clonotype came up a few times. V gene TRBV20-1 combines with J gene TRBJ2-7; the D is unclear. Germline lookup yields CDR1 DFQATT and CDR2 SNEGSKA (reference sequence). The CDR3 has 11 residues. The V and J ends lost 3 bases and 9 bases respectively, with 12 bases between them. CDR3 bases: TGCAGTGCTAGCTTTGGAGAAGGGCAGTACTTC. Its translation is CSASFGEGQYF.

This chain connects TRBV18 to TRBJ2-1; 9 bases match TRBD1. This CDR3 contains 14 residues. CDR1 KGHSH and CDR2 LQKENI come from the germline V gene. The trim removed 4 bases at V and 6 bases at J, leaving 4 bases unmatched. This CDR3 reads CASSRETGGNEQFF. The CDR3 nucleotides read TGTGCCAGCTCACGGGAGACAGGGGGCAATGAGCAGTTCTTC. Together with reference TRBV18 and TRBJ2-1, the CDR3 gives the full variable domain: NAGVMQNPRHLVRRRGQEARLRCSPMKGHSHVYWYRQLPEEGLKFMVYLQKENIIDESGMPKERFSAEFPKEGPSILRIQQVVRGDSAAYFCASSRETGGNEQFFGPGTRLTVL.

The rearrangement joins TRBV2 to TRBJ2-7; TRBD2 agrees at 10 bases. Germline lookup yields CDR1 SNHLY and CDR2 FYNNEI. This CDR3 contains 16 residues. J lost 3 bases, V lost 6 bases, and 11 bases had no gene match. DNA for the CDR3: TGTGCCAGCAGCGGCTCGGATAGCGGGAGGAACTACGAGCAGTACTTC. The encoded protein is CASSGSDSGRNYEQYF.

This clonotype was seen only once. The rearrangement joins TRBV7-9 to TRBJ1-2; 9 nucleotides align to TRBD1. The germline V gene has CDR1 SEHNR and CDR2 FQNEAQ (reference sequence). The V gene end was trimmed by 3 bases and the J gene end by 5 bases; junction bases not matched to a gene: 10. This CDR3 has 16 amino acids. Here the CDR3 reads CASSLSAGTGHYGYTF. CDR3 bases: TGTGCCAGCAGCTTGAGTGCCGGGACAGGGCATTATGGCTACACCTTC.

This clonotype was observed a handful of times. This sequence joins TRBV7-2 and TRBJ1-1; D gene uncertain. Germline V CDR1 and CDR2: SGHTA, FQGNSA. Trimming removed 1 base from V and 1 base from J, with 7 bases in between. CDR3 length equals 14 residues. The CDR3 DNA is TGTGCCAGCAGCTTAGGGCCTTCGAACACTGAAGCTTTCTTT. This encodes CASSLGPSNTEAFF.

The rearrangement links TRBV12-3 or TRBV12-4 to TRBJ2-1, with D uncertain. Between the trimmed V and J ends, which lost 3 bases and 6 bases, there was a span of 9 bases. The CDR3 is made up of 13 amino acids. The CDR3 loop reads CASSLRTTNEQFF. The CDR3 coding sequence is TGTGCCAGCAGTTTGAGAACTACCAATGAGCAGTTCTTC.

This clonotype was counted only a few times. Lacking the conserved final phenylalanine or tryptophan, this CDR3 likely reflects a read error. The chain employs TRBV29-1 and TRBJ2-7; TRBD2 is a possible D gene (6 bases). The V gene lost 5 bases and the J gene lost 3 bases, with 14 bases spanning the gap. Germline loops: CDR1 SQVTM, CDR2 ANQGSEA. This CDR3 is 13 amino acids long. CDR3 bases: TGCAGCGTTACGGGGGATGCCAACTACGAGCAGTACCTC. This sequence encodes CSVTGDANYEQYL.

This clonotype appeared a few times. V is TRBV27 and J is TRBJ1-6, with a possible D match to TRBD1 (5 bases). Trimming took off 3 bases at V and 10 bases at J, with 13 bases between the two ends. The CDR3 contains 14 residues. Germline V gene sequence: CDR1 MNHEY, CDR2 SMNVEV (reference sequence). The CDR3 reads CASSFSAGRSPLHF. CDR3 nucleotide sequence: TGTGCCAGCAGTTTCTCGGCAGGGCGCTCACCCCTCCACTTT.

The chain has TRBV20-1 and TRBJ2-4, with TRBD2 matching 8 bases. Germline assignment: CDR1 DFQATT and CDR2 SNEGSKA (reference sequence). The CDR3 is made up of 15 amino acids. The ends lost 0 bases at V and 9 bases at J; junction bases unmatched: 10. The CDR3 DNA follows: TGCAGTGCTAGAGATTTCGGAGCGGGAGCGAGCATTCAGTACTTC. Its translation: CSARDFGAGASIQYF.

In this sample, this clonotype turned up a few times. The chain couples TRBV7-3 to TRBJ2-6; D is possibly TRBD1 (6 bases). CDR1 SGHTA and CDR2 FQGTGA come from the germline V gene. The germline V and J ends were trimmed by 3 bases and 0 bases, with 12 bases remaining between them. This CDR3 has 17 amino acids. The CDR3 loop reads CASSFTGSSSGANVLTF. Written as DNA, the CDR3 is TGTGCCAGCAGCTTCACAGGGAGCTCCTCTGGGGCCAACGTCCTGACTTTC.

The V gene is TRBV4-3, the J gene TRBJ1-2, with D possibly being TRBD1 (5 bases). The germline CDR1 and CDR2 sequences are LGHNA and YSLEER. Trimming removed 1 base from V and 9 bases from J, with 9 bases in between. The CDR3 runs 12 residues. The CDR3 nucleotides read TGCGCCAGCAGCCAAGGAGCAGGGAGCTACACCTTC. Its protein is CASSQGAGSYTF.

J is TRBJ2-3 and V is TRBV29-1, with D perhaps TRBD2 (5 bases). Trimming removed 3 bases from V and 1 base from J, with 8 bases in between. Germline CDR1 is SQVTM and CDR2 is ANQGSEA. The CDR3 has 13 amino acids. CDR3 in amino acids: CSVELGGTDTQYF. CDR3 DNA: TGCAGCGTTGAGCTCGGGGGCACAGATACGCAGTATTTT.

This clonotype was observed a handful of times. This chain joins TRBV5-1 and TRBJ2-3, with no clear D. V dropped 5 bases and J dropped 0 bases, with 16 bases sitting between them. The CDR3 covers 16 residues. CDR1 SGHRS and CDR2 YFSETQ come from the germline V gene. CDR3 residues: CASRSAAETSTDTQYF. In DNA form, the CDR3 reads TGCGCCAGCAGATCGGCGGCGGAAACTAGCACAGATACGCAGTATTTT.

The rearrangement uses TRBV11-2 and TRBJ2-7; 10 bases map to TRBD2. The CDR3 contains 15 residues. V shed 5 bases, J shed 2 bases, and the junction held 6 bases outside the gene matches. CDR1 and CDR2 from the germline V gene are SGHAT and FQNNGV. CDR3 DNA: TGTGCCAGCAGCGCCGGACTAGCGGAGACCTACGAGCAGTACTTC. Amino acid sequence: CASSAGLAETYEQYF.

The CDR3 is CSARHPSGRSYNEQFF. The CDR3 nucleotides are TGCAGTGCTAGACACCCCAGCGGGAGATCCTACAATGAGCAGTTCTTC. The chain couples TRBV20-1 to TRBJ2-1, with TRBD2 matching 8 bases. The V gene's germline CDR1 is DFQATT and CDR2 SNEGSKA (reference sequence). CDR3 length equals 16 residues. Trimming at V came to 2 bases and at J to 1 base, leaving 7 bases not matched to a gene.

CDR3 nucleotides: TGCGCCAGCAGCTTGAGGGGGACCGGGACTAACGCCTACAATGAGCAGTTCTTC. This gives the protein CASSLRGTGTNAYNEQFF. The rearrangement links TRBV5-1 to TRBJ2-1; weak D call: TRBD2 (7 bases). The CDR3 has 18 residues. V lost 1 base to trimming and J lost 2 bases, with 19 bases between them. The germline CDR1 and CDR2 sequences are SGHRS and YFSETQ.

This clonotype was seen ten or more times. J is TRBJ2-5 and V is TRBV7-2, with D hard to call. Per germline, CDR1 SGHTA and CDR2 FQGNSA. V lost 0 bases and J 3 bases, leaving 8 bases between the germline ends. This CDR3 region has 14 residues. CDR3: CASSLALDKETQYF. DNA for the CDR3: TGTGCCAGCAGCTTAGCCCTAGATAAAGAGACCCAGTACTTC.

The sample holds a few counts of this clonotype. This rearrangement joins TRBV6-2 or TRBV6-3 to TRBJ1-5, with D possibly TRBD1 on 6 matching bases. V lost 6 bases to trimming and J lost 2 bases, with 14 bases between them. Germline values: CDR1 MNHEY, CDR2 SVGEGT. The CDR3 consists of 15 residues. CDR3: CASSNQGLGNQPQHF. CDR3 in DNA: TGTGCCAGCAGCAACCAGGGGTTGGGCAATCAGCCCCAGCATTTT.

The V and J genes are TRBV9 and TRBJ2-5; D may be TRBD2 (5 bases). Trimming took 0 bases from V and 3 from J, leaving 12 bases between them. Germline V gives CDR1 SGDLS, CDR2 YYNGEE. The CDR3 is made up of 15 amino acids. The CDR3 DNA is TGTGCCAGCAGCGTAGGAGGGCAGGCGAAAGAGACCCAGTACTTC. Residues: CASSVGGQAKETQYF.

In this sample, this clonotype turned up many times. This chain uses TRBV7-2 with TRBJ1-2, with TRBD1 as a possible D gene (5 bases). From germline, CDR1 is SGHTA and CDR2 FQGNSA. Trimming removed 3 bases from V and 8 bases from J, with 13 bases in between. CDR3 size: 13 residues. The CDR3 loop is CASSFRDSAGYTF. The CDR3 DNA follows: TGTGCCAGCAGCTTCAGGGATTCGGCAGGCTACACCTTC.

This chain uses TRBV20-1 with TRBJ2-5; D may be TRBD1 (5 bases). CDR3 length equals 14 residues. Deletions cut 2 bases from V and 4 bases from J, with 14 bases between. Germline V gene data show CDR1 as DFQATT and CDR2 as SNEGSKA (reference sequence). The CDR3 here is CSARRFGAGETQYF. The CDR3 DNA reads as TGCAGTGCTAGACGCTTTGGGGCTGGAGAGACCCAGTACTTC.

V usage is TRBV6-5 and J usage is TRBJ2-7, with D unclear. In germline, CDR1 is MNHEY, CDR2 SVGAGI. V was cut by 0 bases and J by 2 bases, with 11 bases left in between. The CDR3 covers 15 residues. The CDR3 spells CASSYSTVTTYEQYF. CDR3 coding DNA: TGTGCCAGCAGTTACTCGACGGTCACCACCTACGAGCAGTACTTC.

J is TRBJ2-5 and V is TRBV2; D is ambiguous. Germline values: CDR1 SNHLY, CDR2 FYNNEI. V dropped 10 bases and J dropped 3 bases, with 9 bases sitting between them. The CDR3 consists of 11 residues. The CDR3 sequence is CATNQKETQYF. The CDR3 region has the DNA TGTGCCACCAACCAAAAAGAGACCCAGTACTTC.

This chain connects TRBV4-1 to TRBJ1-4; TRBD1 agrees at 8 bases. This CDR3 spans 16 amino acids. Germline lookup yields CDR1 MGHRA and CDR2 YSYEKL. With V trimmed by 0 bases and J by 10 bases, 10 bases remained unmatched. The CDR3 DNA is TGCGCCAGCAGCCAAGAATCCACAGGGGGGCCCGGAAAACTGTTTTTT. Its protein product is CASSQESTGGPGKLFF.